In this sample, the clone carrying this TCR beta chain turned up a few times. Participants' own reports of clinical history determined their cohort assignment. This entry belongs to a study of blood T cell repertoires in COVID-19. Whole-study context: Samples taken during acute and convalescent COVID-19 were collected in the United States, Italy and Spain. From T cells, B-cell-depleted T cells, or PBMCs came the material, which was cDNA or gDNA.

Per the study methods: From reference gene primer amplification, estimates of nucleated cell counts were derived. Profiling relied on immunoSEQ multiplex PCR, and the TCRdb table lists in-frame clones only, not all of them. For V, J and clone size, that table is used; D and trimming come from the DNA. The data contain around 300,000 clones, less than 90% of them singletons. The receptor was isolated from a woman aged 50 to 60 who had recovered from COVID-19. The sample consisted of PBMCs or T cells enriched from blood (not recorded which).

CDR3 loop: CASSQGLAGVDTQYF. In DNA form, the CDR3 reads TGTGCCAGCAGCCAGGGACTAGCGGGCGTAGATACGCAGTATTTT. The chain combines TRBV3-1 (or the pseudogene TRBV3-2) with TRBJ2-3; 12 nucleotides agree with TRBD2. Germline trimming cut 3 bases from V and 5 bases from J; bases unmatched to any gene: 3. This CDR3 is 15 amino acids long. The germline CDR1 and CDR2 sequences are LGHDT and YNNKEL (reference sequence).